This T cell receptor beta chain derives from a study of CD8+CD57+ T cells in acquired aplastic anemia. V gave up 3 bases and J gave up 6 bases; unmatched junction bases: 6. The CDR3 consists of 16 residues. Germline CDR1 is LGHDT and CDR2 is YNNKEL (reference sequence). In patients chosen for sequencing, flow cytometry had shown CD8+CD57+ cell expansion. CDR3 and TCR beta VDJ profiling relied on genomic DNA as the template. TCRdb independently ran MiXCR on the reads; one entry per CDR3 protein. The sample holds 75,000 to 100,000 distinct CDR3 sequences, less than 75% seen once. Input material: sorted CD4+, CD8+, or CD8+CD57+ T cells (not recorded which) from PBMCs. The receptor was isolated from a human donor with aplastic anemia. The gene calls are TRBV3-1 and TRBJ2-1, with 12 bases fitting TRBD2. DNA of the CDR3: TGTGCCAGCAGCCACCTAGCGGGGGGGCTCGGCAATGAGCAGTTCTTC. This encodes CASSHLAGGLGNEQFF.